This note documents a single TCR beta chain sequence. Its antigen is as yet unknown. Use of 60 Vbeta and 13 Jbeta primers characterized the PCR. The repertoire was sequenced with immunoSEQ multiplex PCR; TCRdb's copy has only in-frame clones and lacks some. The sample lists around 99,000 clones, roughly 69% occurring once. Germline-derived CDR1 and CDR2 are LNHNV and YYDKDF (reference sequence). The CDR3 runs 14 residues. Trimming at V came to 8 bases and at J to 2 bases, leaving 6 bases not matched to a gene. The entry originates in a study of cytomegalovirus exposure and HLA in healthy donors. Findings of the study overall: Roughly uniform sequencing depth across donors was assumed, possibly incorrectly. CMV serostatus was the sole immune exposure data available.

Sequencing was done on a sample of PBMCs. The TCR sequence derives from a woman aged 25-40 years in good health and CMV-seronegative. This sequence joins TRBV15 and TRBJ2-5; TRBD2 matches at 9 bases. Here the CDR3 reads CATCSGGLQETQYF. The CDR3 DNA is TGTGCCACCTGTAGCGGGGGCCTTCAAGAGACCCAGTACTTC.